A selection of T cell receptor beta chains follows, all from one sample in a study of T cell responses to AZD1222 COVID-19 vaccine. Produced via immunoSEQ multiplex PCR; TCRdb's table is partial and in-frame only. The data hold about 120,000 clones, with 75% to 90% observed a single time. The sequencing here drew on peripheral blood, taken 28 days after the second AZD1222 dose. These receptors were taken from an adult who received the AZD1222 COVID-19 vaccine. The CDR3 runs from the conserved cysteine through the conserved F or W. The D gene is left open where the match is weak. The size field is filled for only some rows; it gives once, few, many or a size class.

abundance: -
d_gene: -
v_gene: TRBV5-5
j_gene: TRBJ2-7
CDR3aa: CASSLIQGFSYEQYF
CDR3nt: TGTGCCAGCAGCTTGATCCAGGGGTTCTCCTACGAGCAGTACTTC

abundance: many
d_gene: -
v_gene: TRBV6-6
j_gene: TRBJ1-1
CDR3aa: CASSHSTARAEAFF
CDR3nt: TGTGCCAGCAGCCACTCAACAGCCCGGGCTGAAGCTTTCTTT

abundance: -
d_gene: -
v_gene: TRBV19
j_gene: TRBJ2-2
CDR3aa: CASRGAANTGELFF
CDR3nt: TGTGCCAGTAGGGGAGCAGCGAACACCGGGGAGCTGTTTTTT

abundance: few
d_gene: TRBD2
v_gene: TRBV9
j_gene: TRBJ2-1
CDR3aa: CASSVAGGNEQFF
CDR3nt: TGTGCCAGCAGCGTAGCGGGAGGAAATGAGCAGTTCTTC

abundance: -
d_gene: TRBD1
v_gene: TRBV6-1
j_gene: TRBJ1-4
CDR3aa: CASSVAGGLRTNEKLFF
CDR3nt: TGTGCCAGCAGTGTGGCAGGGGGCCTACGGACTAATGAAAAACTGTTTTTT

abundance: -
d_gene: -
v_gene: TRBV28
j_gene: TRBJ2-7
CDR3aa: CASSTTYYEQYF
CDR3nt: TGTGCCAGCAGCACTACATACTACGAGCAGTACTTC

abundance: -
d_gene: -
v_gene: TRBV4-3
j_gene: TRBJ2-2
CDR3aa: CASSQDLGLDTGELFF
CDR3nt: TGCGCCAGCAGCCAAGATTTAGGGTTAGACACCGGGGAGCTGTTTTTT

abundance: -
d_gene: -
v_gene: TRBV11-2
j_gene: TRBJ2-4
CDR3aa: CASSLGLFGYNIQYF
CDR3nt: TGTGCCAGCAGCCTAGGACTATTCGGGTACAACATTCAGTACTTC

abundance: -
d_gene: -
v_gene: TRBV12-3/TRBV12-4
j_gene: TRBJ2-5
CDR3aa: CASNKGPQETQYF
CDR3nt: TGTGCCAGCAATAAGGGACCTCAAGAGACCCAGTACTTC

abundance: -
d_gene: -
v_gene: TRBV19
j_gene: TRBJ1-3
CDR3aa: CASSTKEGIFSGNTIYF
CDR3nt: TGTGCCAGTAGTACCAAGGAGGGGATTTTCTCTGGAAACACCATATATTTT

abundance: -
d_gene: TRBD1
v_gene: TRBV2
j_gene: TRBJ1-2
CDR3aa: CATTGQTIYGYTF
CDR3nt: TGTGCCACCACGGGACAGACGATCTATGGCTACACCTTC

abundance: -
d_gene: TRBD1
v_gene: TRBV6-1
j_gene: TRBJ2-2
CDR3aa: CASSEFPSLTGQGAGGELFF
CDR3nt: TGTGCCAGCAGTGAATTCCCTAGTCTAACGGGACAGGGCGCCGGCGGGGAGCTGTTTTTT

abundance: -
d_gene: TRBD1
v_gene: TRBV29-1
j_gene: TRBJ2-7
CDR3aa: CSVEDGQDKGYEQYF
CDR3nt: TGCAGCGTTGAGGATGGACAGGATAAAGGCTACGAGCAGTACTTC

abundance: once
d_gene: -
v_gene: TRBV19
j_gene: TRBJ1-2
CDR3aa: CASSMVGDYGYTF
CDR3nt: TGTGCCAGTAGTATGGTGGGTGACTATGGCTACACCTTC

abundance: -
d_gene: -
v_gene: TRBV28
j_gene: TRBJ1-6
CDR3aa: CASSLWGRDGSPLHF
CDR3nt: TGTGCCAGCAGTTTATGGGGCAGGGACGGTTCACCCCTCCACTTT

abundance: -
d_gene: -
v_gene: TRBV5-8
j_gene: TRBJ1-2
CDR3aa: CASSLVRTATTRDGYTF
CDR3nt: TGTGCCAGCAGCTTGGTGAGGACAGCCACCACAAGGGATGGCTACACCTTC

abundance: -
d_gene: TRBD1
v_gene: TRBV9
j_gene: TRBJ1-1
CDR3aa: CASSLQPQGTEAFF
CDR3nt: TGTGCCAGCAGCCTTCAACCACAGGGGACTGAAGCTTTCTTT

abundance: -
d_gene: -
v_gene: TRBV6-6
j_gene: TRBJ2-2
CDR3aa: CASSPLPGVGELFF
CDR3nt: TGTGCCAGCAGTCCCTTGCCAGGGGTCGGGGAGCTGTTTTTT

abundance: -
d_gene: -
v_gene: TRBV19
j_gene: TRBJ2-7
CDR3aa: CASSIENGLYEQYF
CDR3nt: TGTGCCAGTAGTATAGAAAACGGGCTCTACGAGCAGTACTTC

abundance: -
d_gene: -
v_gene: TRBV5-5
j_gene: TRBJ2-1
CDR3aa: CASSSPGGQNNEQFF
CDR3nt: TGTGCCAGCAGCTCCCCCGGGGGACAGAACAATGAGCAGTTCTTC

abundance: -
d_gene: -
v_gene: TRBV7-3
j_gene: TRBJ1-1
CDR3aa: CASSLTGTARVLFF
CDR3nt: TGTGCCAGCAGCTTAACCGGGACCGCGAGGGTACTGTTCTTT

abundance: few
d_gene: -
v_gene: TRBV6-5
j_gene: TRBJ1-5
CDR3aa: CASSWRNNQPQHF
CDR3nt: TGTGCCAGCAGTTGGAGGAACAATCAGCCCCAGCATTTT

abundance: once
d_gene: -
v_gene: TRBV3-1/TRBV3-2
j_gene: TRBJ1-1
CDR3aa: CASSQEVGPTEAFF
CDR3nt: TGTGCCAGCAGCCAAGAGGTAGGGCCGACTGAAGCTTTCTTT

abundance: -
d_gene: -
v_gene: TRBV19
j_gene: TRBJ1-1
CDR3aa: CASSPQMNTEAFF
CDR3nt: TGTGCCAGTAGCCCACAGATGAACACTGAAGCTTTCTTT

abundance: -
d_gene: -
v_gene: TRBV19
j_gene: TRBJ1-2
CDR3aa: CASSIINNYGYTF
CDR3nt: TGTGCCAGTAGTATTATTAACAACTATGGCTACACCTTC

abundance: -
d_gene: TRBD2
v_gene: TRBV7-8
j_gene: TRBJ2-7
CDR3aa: CASSRTSGGGYEQYF
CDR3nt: TGTGCCAGCAGCAGGACTAGCGGGGGAGGGTACGAGCAGTACTTC

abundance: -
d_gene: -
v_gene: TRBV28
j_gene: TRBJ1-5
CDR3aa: CASSADRSYQPQHF
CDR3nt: TGTGCCAGCAGCGCAGACAGGAGCTATCAGCCCCAGCATTTT

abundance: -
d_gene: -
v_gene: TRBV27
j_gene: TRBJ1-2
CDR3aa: CASSRSGELFYGYTF
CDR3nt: TGTGCCAGCAGTCGGAGTGGAGAACTCTTCTATGGCTACACCTTC

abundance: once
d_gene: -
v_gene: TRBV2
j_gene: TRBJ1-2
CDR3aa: CASSVQRVTNYGYTF
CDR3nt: TGTGCCAGCAGTGTACAGAGGGTGACTAACTATGGCTACACCTTC

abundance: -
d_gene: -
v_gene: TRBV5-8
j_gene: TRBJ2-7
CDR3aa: CASSLDTLGGEQYF
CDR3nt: TGTGCCAGCAGTTTGGACACCCTCGGAGGCGAGCAGTACTTC

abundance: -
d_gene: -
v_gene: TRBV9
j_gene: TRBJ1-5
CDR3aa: CASSPLASSNQPQHF
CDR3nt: TGTGCCAGCAGCCCCCTGGCCTCAAGCAATCAGCCCCAGCATTTT

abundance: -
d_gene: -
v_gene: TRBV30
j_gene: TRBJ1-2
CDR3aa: CAWSKGGQSLYGYTF
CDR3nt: TGTGCCTGGAGTAAAGGCGGACAAAGCCTTTATGGCTACACCTTC

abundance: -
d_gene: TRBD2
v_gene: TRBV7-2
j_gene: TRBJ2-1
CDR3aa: CASSLALTSGGLVNEQFF
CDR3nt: TGTGCCAGCAGCTTAGCGCTAACTAGCGGGGGCCTAGTCAATGAGCAGTTCTTC

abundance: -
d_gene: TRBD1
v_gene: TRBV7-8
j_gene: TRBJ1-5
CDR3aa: CASSLWTGVGNQPQHF
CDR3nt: TGTGCCAGCAGCTTGTGGACAGGGGTGGGGAATCAGCCCCAGCATTTT

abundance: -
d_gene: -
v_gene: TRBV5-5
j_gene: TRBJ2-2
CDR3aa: CASSLARNTGELFF
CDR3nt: TGTGCCAGCAGCTTGGCCAGGAACACCGGGGAGCTGTTTTTT

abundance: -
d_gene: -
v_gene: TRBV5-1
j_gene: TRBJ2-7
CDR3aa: CASSPASRAEQYF
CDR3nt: TGCGCCAGCAGCCCGGCGAGTCGAGCCGAGCAGTACTTC

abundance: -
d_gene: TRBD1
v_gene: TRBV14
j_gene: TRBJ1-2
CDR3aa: CASSLGQGPLRAYTF
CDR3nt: TGTGCCAGCAGCCTTGGACAGGGACCCCTCCGTGCCTACACCTTC

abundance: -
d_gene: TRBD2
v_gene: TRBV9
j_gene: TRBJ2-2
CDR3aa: CASSPRLAGGVGELFF
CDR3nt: TGTGCCAGCAGCCCCAGACTAGCGGGGGGAGTTGGGGAGCTGTTTTTT

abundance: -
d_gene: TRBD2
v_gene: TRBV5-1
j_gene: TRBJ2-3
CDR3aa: CASSLSSGVRDTQYF
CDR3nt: TGCGCCAGCAGCTTGTCTAGCGGGGTCAGAGATACGCAGTATTTT

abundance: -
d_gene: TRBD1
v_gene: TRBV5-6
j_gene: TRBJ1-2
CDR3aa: CASTRGQGARGYTF
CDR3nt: TGTGCCAGCACCAGGGGACAGGGGGCGCGAGGCTACACCTTC

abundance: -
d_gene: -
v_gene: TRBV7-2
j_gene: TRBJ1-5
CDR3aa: CASSLVRGDQPQHF
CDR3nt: TGTGCCAGCAGCTTAGTACGGGGCGATCAGCCCCAGCATTTT